This is a list of T cell receptor beta chains from one sample in a study of blood T cell repertoires in COVID-19. Clones were sequenced by immunoSEQ multiplex PCR, and TCRdb holds only the in-frame ones, with some missing. The table lists around 60,000 clones, about 91% of them singletons. The material sequenced was peripheral blood. The receptor set was obtained from a man between 60 and 70 years old with acute or convalescent COVID-19. CDR3s include the opening cysteine and the closing phenylalanine or tryptophan. Fields, in order: D gene, V gene, clone size, J gene, CDR3 DNA, CDR3 protein. A D gene is named only where the DNA matches it firmly. A row's size may be missing; if present it is once, few, many or a size class.

TRBD1	TRBV4-1	.	TRBJ2-7	TGCGCCAGCAGCCAAGATGGACAGGGCTACTCCTACGAGCAGTACTTC	CASSQDGQGYSYEQYF
TRBD1	TRBV6-1	once	TRBJ1-5	TGTGCCAGCAGTGAAGGCGGGACAGGGCTTCAGCCCCAGCATTTT	CASSEGGTGLQPQHF
.	TRBV9	.	TRBJ1-2	TGTGCCAGCAGCTTCCGGACAGAGAACTATGGCTACACCTTC	CASSFRTENYGYTF
TRBD2	TRBV11-3	.	TRBJ2-3	TGTGCCAGCAGTCGGAGCGGGGGTACAGATACGCAGTATTTT	CASSRSGGTDTQYF
.	TRBV28	.	TRBJ1-1	TGTGCCAGCAGTTTGCCCGTGGCGGGCACTGAAGCTTTCTTT	CASSLPVAGTEAFF
.	TRBV5-6	.	TRBJ1-2	TGTGCCAGCACGTCATCGGGACTTGGCTACACCTTC	CASTSSGLGYTF
TRBD2	TRBV24-1	.	TRBJ2-1	TGTGCCACCAGTGATTCTAGCGGGAGCTCCTACAATGAGCAGTTCTTC	CATSDSSGSSYNEQFF
TRBD2	TRBV4-3	.	TRBJ2-5	TGCGCCAGCAGCCAAGGACTAGCTGTGGAGACCCAGTACTTC	CASSQGLAVETQYF
TRBD1	TRBV6-4	.	TRBJ2-7	TGTGCCAGCAGTGTCCGAGCAGGGGGCGGCGAGCAGTACTTC	CASSVRAGGGEQYF
TRBD2	TRBV9	.	TRBJ2-1	TGTGCCAGCAGCCCCGGGACTAGCGGCTTCTCCTACAATGAGCAGTTCTTC	CASSPGTSGFSYNEQFF
TRBD1	TRBV24-1	once	TRBJ1-3	TGTGCCAGCAGGGGGCGCAGCCACTCTGGAAACACCATATATTTT	CASRGRSHSGNTIYF
TRBD1	TRBV24-1	.	TRBJ2-7	TGTGCCACCAGTGATTCCCGGACAGGGGGGGAGCAGTACTTC	CATSDSRTGGEQYF
TRBD1	TRBV29-1	.	TRBJ1-1	TGCAGCGGAGGGGACAGTGAAGCTTTCTTT	CSGGDSEAFF
.	TRBV29-1	.	TRBJ1-1	TGCAGCGCCCGACAGATCACAAACACTGAAGCTTTCTTT	CSARQITNTEAFF
.	TRBV7-2	.	TRBJ1-1	TGTGCCAGCAGCTTAGCCGGTAAGCCTGAAGCTTTCTTT	CASSLAGKPEAFF
.	TRBV10-2	.	TRBJ1-1	TGCGCCAGCAGTCTCGCCACAGGGCCGATGAACACTGAAGCTTTCTTT	CASSLATGPMNTEAFF
TRBD2	TRBV19	.	TRBJ2-1	TGTGCCAGTAGGTACGGGACTAGTCCGTCCGAGCAGTTCTTC	CASRYGTSPSEQFF
TRBD1	TRBV6-6	.	TRBJ1-6	TGTGCCAGCAGCCCGGGGGGACAGGGGTATTCACCCCTCCACTTT	CASSPGGQGYSPLHF
.	TRBV11-1	.	TRBJ1-1	TGTGCCAGCAGCTTAGGTATGAACACTGAAGCTTTCTTT	CASSLGMNTEAFF
TRBD2	TRBV19	.	TRBJ2-2	TGTGCCAGTAGTATATCTGCGGGAGGGTTCACCGGGGAGCTGTTTTTT	CASSISAGGFTGELFF
.	TRBV30	.	TRBJ2-2	TGTGCCTGGAGTAGGACAGCTCCGGGGACCGGGGAGCTGTTTTTT	CAWSRTAPGTGELFF
.	TRBV6-6	.	TRBJ2-7	TGTGCCAGCAGTCCCACGTCCGCGGGTGAGCAGTACTTC	CASSPTSAGEQYF
TRBD2	TRBV10-2	.	TRBJ2-7	TGCGCCAGCAGCTACCCGGGACTAGCGGTGTACGAGCAGTACTTC	CASSYPGLAVYEQYF
.	TRBV19	.	TRBJ1-1	TGTGCCAGTACCCTCCTTGAGAGTTCGGGAACGGCTGAAGCTTTCTTT	CASTLLESSGTAEAFF
.	TRBV4-3	.	TRBJ1-4	TGCGCCAGCAGCGAACTTGGCGAGTGGAGATATGAAAAACTGTTTTTT	CASSELGEWRYEKLFF
TRBD1	TRBV10-3	.	TRBJ2-7	TGTGCCATCAGTCGGGACAGGTTGAGCGAGTACTTC	CAISRDRLSEYF
TRBD2	TRBV5-1	.	TRBJ2-3	TGCGCCAGCAGCTTAGAAACTAGCGGGGATACGCAGTATTTT	CASSLETSGDTQYF
.	TRBV5-6	.	TRBJ1-1	TGTGCCAGCAGCTTGTGGGGAGGGCTGAGGACTGAAGCTTTCTTT	CASSLWGGLRTEAFF
TRBD1	TRBV6-5	.	TRBJ1-6	TGTGCCAGCAGTCCAACAGGGGGCAATTCACCCCTCCACTTT	CASSPTGGNSPLHF
.	TRBV5-1	.	TRBJ2-1	TGCGCCAGCAGCTTGGGATTGGACAGATACAATGAGCAGTTCTTC	CASSLGLDRYNEQFF
TRBD1	TRBV6-5	.	TRBJ2-7	TGTGCCAGCAGTTACGAAAACAGGGGGCAGGACGAGCAGTACTTC	CASSYENRGQDEQYF
.	TRBV3-1/TRBV3-2	.	TRBJ1-1	TGTGCCAGCAGCCGGAGCCGGGGAAAAGAAGCTTTCTTT	CASSRSRGKEAFF
.	TRBV6-5	.	TRBJ1-3	TGTGCCAGCAGTTACGAGGGCCACTTTGGAAACACCATATATTTT	CASSYEGHFGNTIYF
TRBD2	TRBV5-5	.	TRBJ2-5	TGTGCCAGCAGCTTGGTAATTAGCGGGCAAGAGACCCAGTACTTC	CASSLVISGQETQYF
.	TRBV6-2/TRBV6-3	.	TRBJ1-5	TGTGCCAGCAGTTACCCACCACTTGGATATTCGGGCAGGGGCGAACAGCCCCAGCATTTT	CASSYPPLGYSGRGEQPQHF
TRBD1	TRBV6-2/TRBV6-3	.	TRBJ2-7	TGTGCCAGCAGCCCTTGGCTTGGGACAGGGAGTCGAGAGCAGTACTTC	CASSPWLGTGSREQYF
.	TRBV6-6	.	TRBJ2-2	TGTGCCAGCAGTTACTCGGAGGCAGGGGAGCTGTTTTTT	CASSYSEAGELFF
.	TRBV21-1	once	TRBJ2-1	TGTGCCAGCAGCAAACTAGCGGTGTACTCCTACAATGAGCAGTTCTTC	CASSKLAVYSYNEQFF
TRBD1	TRBV6-6	.	TRBJ1-1	TGTGCCAGCAGTCCCAGAGACAGGGCGAACACTGAAGCTTTCTTT	CASSPRDRANTEAFF
TRBD2	TRBV28	.	TRBJ2-1	TGTGCCAGCCGTCCCGGGGGACTAATCAATGAGCAGTTCTTC	CASRPGGLINEQFF
.	TRBV9	.	TRBJ1-3	TGTGCCAGCAGCGTAGCAGGGGGAAACACCATATATTTT	CASSVAGGNTIYF
.	TRBV28	once	TRBJ1-5	TGTGCCAGCGGCGGGAAGAATAATCAGCCCCAGCATTTT	CASGGKNNQPQHF
.	TRBV5-1	.	TRBJ2-2	TGCGCCAGCAGCTTTTCCAGGGTGGACACCGGGGAGCTGTTTTTT	CASSFSRVDTGELFF
TRBD1	TRBV2	few	TRBJ2-7	TGTGCCAGCAGCGGGACAGGCCTGTACGAGCAGTACTTC	CASSGTGLYEQYF
.	TRBV28	.	TRBJ1-2	TGTGCCAGCAGTTTACCCCTCCCGTTGGGCGGGGGTGGTGGCTACACCTTC	CASSLPLPLGGGGGYTF
TRBD2	TRBV6-5	once	TRBJ2-7	TGTGCCAGCAGTTACTCGGCGGCTAGCGGGAAATACGAGCAGTACTTC	CASSYSAASGKYEQYF